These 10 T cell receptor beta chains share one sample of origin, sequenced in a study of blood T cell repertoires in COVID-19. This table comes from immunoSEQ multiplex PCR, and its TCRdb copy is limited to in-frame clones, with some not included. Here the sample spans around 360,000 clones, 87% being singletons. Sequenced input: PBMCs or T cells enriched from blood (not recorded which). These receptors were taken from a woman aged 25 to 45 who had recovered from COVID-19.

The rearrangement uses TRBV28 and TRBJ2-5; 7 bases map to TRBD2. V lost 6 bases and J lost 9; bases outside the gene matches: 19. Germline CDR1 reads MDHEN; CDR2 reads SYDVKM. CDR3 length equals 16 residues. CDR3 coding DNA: TGTGCCAGCAGCCCCACGGGACTACTAGCGTATGGGTCCCAGTACTTC. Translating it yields CASSPTGLLAYGSQYF.

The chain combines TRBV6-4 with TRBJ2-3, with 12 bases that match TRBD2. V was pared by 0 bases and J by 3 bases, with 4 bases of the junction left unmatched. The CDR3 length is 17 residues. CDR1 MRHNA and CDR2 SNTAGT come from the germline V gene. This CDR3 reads CASSDSTSGSGTDTQYF. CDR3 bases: TGTGCCAGCAGTGACTCGACTAGCGGGAGCGGGACAGATACGCAGTATTTT.

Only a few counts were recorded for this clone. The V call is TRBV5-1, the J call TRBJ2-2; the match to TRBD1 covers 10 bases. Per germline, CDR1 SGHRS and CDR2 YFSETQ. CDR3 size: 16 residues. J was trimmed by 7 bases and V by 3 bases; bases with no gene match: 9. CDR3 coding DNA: TGCGCCAGCAGCTGGGGGACAGGGGTCGATGTCGGGGAGCTGTTTTTT. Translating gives CASSWGTGVDVGELFF. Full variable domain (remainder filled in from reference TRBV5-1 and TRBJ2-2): KAGVTQTPRYLIKTRGQQVTLSCSPISGHRSVSWYQQTPGQGLQFLFEYFSETQRNKGNFPGRFSGRQFSNSRSEMNVSTLELGDSALYLCASSWGTGVDVGELFFGEGSRLTVL.

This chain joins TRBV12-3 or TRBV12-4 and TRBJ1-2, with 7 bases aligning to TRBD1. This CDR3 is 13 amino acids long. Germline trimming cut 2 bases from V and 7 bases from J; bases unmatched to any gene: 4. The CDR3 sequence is CASSLSDRAGYTF. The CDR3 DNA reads TGTGCCAGCAGTTTAAGTGACAGGGCTGGCTACACCTTC.

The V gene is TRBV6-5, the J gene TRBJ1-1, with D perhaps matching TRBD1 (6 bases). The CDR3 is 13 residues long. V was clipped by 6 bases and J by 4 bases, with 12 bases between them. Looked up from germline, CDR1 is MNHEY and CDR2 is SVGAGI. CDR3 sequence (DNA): TGTGCCAGCAGCCCAGGACAGTTCACTGAAGCTTTCTTT. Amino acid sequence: CASSPGQFTEAFF.

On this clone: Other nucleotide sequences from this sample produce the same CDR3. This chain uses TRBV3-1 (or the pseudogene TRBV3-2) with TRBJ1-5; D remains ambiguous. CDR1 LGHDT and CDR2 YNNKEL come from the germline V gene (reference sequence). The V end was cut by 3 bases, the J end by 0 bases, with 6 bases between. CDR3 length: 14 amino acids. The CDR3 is CASSQDYSNQPQHF. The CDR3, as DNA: TGTGCCAGCAGCCAGGACTATAGCAATCAGCCCCAGCATTTT.

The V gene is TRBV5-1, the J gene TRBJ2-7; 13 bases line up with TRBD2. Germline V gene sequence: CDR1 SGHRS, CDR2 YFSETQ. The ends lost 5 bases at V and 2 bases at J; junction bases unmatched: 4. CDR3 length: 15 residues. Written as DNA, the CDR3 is TGCGCCAGCAGAACAGGACTAGCGGGGGCCTACGAGCAGTACTTC. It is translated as CASRTGLAGAYEQYF. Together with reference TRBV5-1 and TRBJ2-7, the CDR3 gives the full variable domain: KAGVTQTPRYLIKTRGQQVTLSCSPISGHRSVSWYQQTPGQGLQFLFEYFSETQRNKGNFPGRFSGRQFSNSRSEMNVSTLELGDSALYLCASRTGLAGAYEQYFGPGTRLTVT.

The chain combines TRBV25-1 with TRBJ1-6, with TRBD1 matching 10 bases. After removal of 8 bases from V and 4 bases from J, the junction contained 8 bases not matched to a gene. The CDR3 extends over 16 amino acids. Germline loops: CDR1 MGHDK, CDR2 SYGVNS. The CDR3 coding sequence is TGTGCCAGCCCATGGGACAGGGGAGAATATAATTCACCCCTCCACTTT. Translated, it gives CASPWDRGEYNSPLHF.

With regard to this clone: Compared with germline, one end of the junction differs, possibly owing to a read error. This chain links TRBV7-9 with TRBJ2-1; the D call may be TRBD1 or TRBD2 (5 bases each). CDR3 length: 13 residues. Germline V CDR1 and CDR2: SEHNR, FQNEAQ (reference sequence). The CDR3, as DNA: TGTGCCAGCACCTTAGGGGAGTTGGGTGAGCAGTTCTTC. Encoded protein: CASTLGELGEQFF.

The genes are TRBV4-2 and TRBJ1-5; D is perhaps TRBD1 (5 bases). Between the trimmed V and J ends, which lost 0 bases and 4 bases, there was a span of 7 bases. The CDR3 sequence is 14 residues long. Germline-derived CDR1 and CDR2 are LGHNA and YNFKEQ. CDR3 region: CASSQDGGNQPQHF. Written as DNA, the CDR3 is TGTGCCAGCAGCCAAGACGGGGGAAATCAGCCCCAGCATTTT.